The rows below give T cell receptor beta chains drawn from one sample of a study of blood T cells in healthy people across ages. TCRdb reprocessed the 5' RACE reads with MiXCR, giving one entry per CDR3 protein. The sample yields about 720,000 distinct CDR3 sequences, 22% seen once. The sample comprised blood. The receptors derive from a man between 65 and 85 years old in good health. The CDR3 runs from the conserved cysteine through the conserved F or W. Each record gives: J gene, D gene, clone size, V gene, CDR3 DNA, CDR3 protein. D genes are given only for firm matches. Clone size appears in some rows only: once, few, many, or a class for an expanded clone.

TRBJ2-5,-,-,TRBV4-3,TGCGCCAGCAGCCAAGATCGAAGGACAGCAGAGACCCAGTACTTC,CASSQDRRTAETQYF
TRBJ1-1,-,-,TRBV5-1,TGCGCCAGCAGCCTCAGTTTCATGAACACTGAAGCTTTCTTT,CASSLSFMNTEAFF
TRBJ2-1,-,few,TRBV28,TGTGCCAGCAGTTCTAACTGGCTAACGAATGAGCAGTTCTTC,CASSSNWLTNEQFF
TRBJ2-5,TRBD1,-,TRBV7-6,TGTGCCAGCAGCTCCCAGGGGGCGTTGGGAGAGACCCAGTACTTC,CASSSQGALGETQYF
TRBJ2-3,TRBD2,-,TRBV7-6,TGTGCCAGCAGCTTAGGAAGCACTAGCGGGGGGGCCGGGGATACGCAGTATTTT,CASSLGSTSGGAGDTQYF
TRBJ1-2,-,few,TRBV20-1,TGCAGTGCTAGAGTCCTCCAGGACCTCCTACGTTGGGGCTACACCTTC,CSARVLQDLLRWGYTF
TRBJ1-1,-,-,TRBV20-1,TGCAGTGCTGGAGATCCTGGACCTCCGAACACTGAAGCTTTCTTT,CSAGDPGPPNTEAFF
TRBJ1-5,-,-,TRBV7-8,TGTGCCAGCAGCTTAGCGTTTTGGAGCGATAGCAATCAGCCCCAGCATTTT,CASSLAFWSDSNQPQHF
TRBJ2-3,TRBD2,few,TRBV13,TGTGCCCGCCGGCTAGCGGGAGGGTTCCCCACAGATACGCAGTATTTT,CARRLAGGFPTDTQYF
TRBJ2-4,TRBD1,few,TRBV6-5,TGTGCCAGCAGCCGAAGCCCCGGACAGGGGGAAAACATTCAGTACTTC,CASSRSPGQGENIQYF
TRBJ2-1,TRBD1,-,TRBV15,TGTGCCACCAGCAGGGGGGGGGACAGGGTGAGCAATGAGCAGTTCTTC,CATSRGGDRVSNEQFF
TRBJ2-2,-,many,TRBV9,TGTGCCAGCAGCAAGGGCGGGCTGACCGGGGAGCTGTTTTTT,CASSKGGLTGELFF
TRBJ1-6,-,-,TRBV9,TGTGCCAGCAGCGTAGAGGGTAGCGACGGGTCACCCCTCCACTTT,CASSVEGSDGSPLHF
TRBJ2-3,-,-,TRBV12-3/TRBV12-4,TGTGCCAGCATGTCCCGGGGGGCTATCACAGATACGCAGTATTTT,CASMSRGAITDTQYF
TRBJ2-3,-,-,TRBV14,TGTGCCAGCAGCCAAAGGAGGGGTCTAGCGACCCCCGCAGGGTCGCAGTATTTT,CASSQRRGLATPAGSQYF
TRBJ2-2,-,-,TRBV5-1,TGCGCCAGCAGCCAACAGGGTTCCGGGGAGCTGTTTTTT,CASSQQGSGELFF
TRBJ2-1,TRBD1,-,TRBV19,TGTGCCAGTAGTGGGACAGGGAGGTACAATGAGCAGTTCTTC,CASSGTGRYNEQFF
TRBJ2-7,TRBD2,-,TRBV5-1,TGCGCCAGCAGCTCCCAGACTAGCGGGAGGCATTACGAGCAGTACTTC,CASSSQTSGRHYEQYF
TRBJ2-4,TRBD1,-,TRBV4-1,TGCGCCAGCAGCCAAGAAGGTACAGGGGGACCCAAAAACATTCAGTACTTC,CASSQEGTGGPKNIQYF
TRBJ2-1,TRBD2,few,TRBV7-3,TGTGCCAGCAGCTTGGGTAGCGGGAGGGCGTACAATGAGCAGTTCTTC,CASSLGSGRAYNEQFF
TRBJ2-3,TRBD2,-,TRBV7-6,TGTGCCAGCAGCCCCACCAGCGGGGGCTTAGATACGCAGTATTTT,CASSPTSGGLDTQYF
TRBJ2-1,TRBD2,-,TRBV5-6,TGTGCCAGCAGCGAGAGACTAGCCTCCTACAATGAGCAGTTCTTC,CASSERLASYNEQFF
TRBJ1-2,TRBD1,few,TRBV10-3,TGTGCCATCAGTGATTCAGGGGGCCGTGTCGATGGCTACACCTTC,CAISDSGGRVDGYTF
TRBJ2-1,-,-,TRBV29-1,TGCAGCTTTATCCCAGTTACCCGCTCCTACAATGAGCAGTTCTTC,CSFIPVTRSYNEQFF
TRBJ2-1,TRBD2,many,TRBV6-2/TRBV6-3,TGTGCCAGCAGTTTGCCTTCCCTAGCGGGGCACAATGAGCAGTTCTTC,CASSLPSLAGHNEQFF
TRBJ2-2,-,many,TRBV29-1,TGCAGCGTTGATAAGGGTATTACCGGGGAGCTGTTTTTT,CSVDKGITGELFF
TRBJ1-1,-,few,TRBV9,TGTGCCAGCAGCGTAGAAGGGTCGGGAAGGACTGAAGCTTTCTTT,CASSVEGSGRTEAFF
TRBJ2-5,-,-,TRBV9,TGTGCCAGCAGCGTAACTGGAGGGAAAGAGACCCAGTACTTC,CASSVTGGKETQYF
TRBJ2-7,-,few,TRBV7-6,TGTGCCAGCAGCTTAGCTTTGGCGTACGAGCAGTACTTC,CASSLALAYEQYF
TRBJ2-1,-,-,TRBV12-3/TRBV12-4,TGTGCCAGCAGTTTAGGGGACGGAGACAATGAGCAGTTCTTC,CASSLGDGDNEQFF
TRBJ2-3,-,few,TRBV28,TGTGCCAGCAGTTTTTTTCGCGGGACCACAGATACGCAGTATTTT,CASSFFRGTTDTQYF
TRBJ2-5,-,-,TRBV11-2,TGTGCCAGCAGCTTAGTTCAGGGGGGCCAAGAGACCCAGTACTTC,CASSLVQGGQETQYF
TRBJ2-1,TRBD2,-,TRBV7-3,TGTGCCAGCAGCCCGACGGGACTAGCAAATGAGCAGTTCTTC,CASSPTGLANEQFF
TRBJ1-4,-,few,TRBV6-6,TGTGCCAGCAGCTCAGGGGCAACTAATGAAGAACTGTTTTTT,CASSSGATNEELFF
TRBJ2-5,-,few,TRBV29-1,TGCAGCGTTGAGGTACCGGCGGAGACCCAGTACTTC,CSVEVPAETQYF
TRBJ1-2,-,few,TRBV2,TGTGCCAGCGTCCTGGACACTGACTATGGCTACACCTTC,CASVLDTDYGYTF
TRBJ2-2,-,-,TRBV5-5,TGTGCCAGCAGCTTTCTTATGAACACCGGGGAGCTGTTTTTT,CASSFLMNTGELFF
TRBJ2-1,TRBD2,-,TRBV6-7,TGTGCCAGCAGTTACCTTAAGCGGGAGAATAGCAATGAGCAGTTCTTC,CASSYLKRENSNEQFF
TRBJ1-4,-,few,TRBV6-2/TRBV6-3,TGTGCCAGCAGTTACTCACAGAATGAAAAACTGTTTTTT,CASSYSQNEKLFF
TRBJ2-2,TRBD2,few,TRBV20-1,TGCAGTGTCGACGGGGGGACCGGGGAGCTGTTTTTT,CSVDGGTGELFF
TRBJ2-2,TRBD1,-,TRBV9,TGTGCCAGCAGCGTCAGACAGGGTGCCGGAGAGCTGTTTTTT,CASSVRQGAGELFF
TRBJ1-2,-,-,TRBV29-1,TGCAGCGCCACTGGGGGAAACTATGGCTACACCTTC,CSATGGNYGYTF
TRBJ2-1,TRBD1,-,TRBV20-1,TGCAGTGCTAGTGGCGGGACAGGGGTTCACAATGAGCAGTTCTTC,CSASGGTGVHNEQFF
TRBJ2-1,-,once,TRBV21-1,TGTGCCAGCAGCAGCGCAAATAGCGGGAGGGGAGACAATGAGCAGTTCTTC,CASSSANSGRGDNEQFF
TRBJ2-1,TRBD2,-,TRBV20-1,TGCAGTGCTAAGGGACTAGCGGGGTCAATCTCCTACAATGAGCAGTTCTTC,CSAKGLAGSISYNEQFF
TRBJ2-1,-,few,TRBV14,TGTGCCAGCAGCCTCCCGAACGGGGCGACTGCTGAGCAGTTCTTC,CASSLPNGATAEQFF